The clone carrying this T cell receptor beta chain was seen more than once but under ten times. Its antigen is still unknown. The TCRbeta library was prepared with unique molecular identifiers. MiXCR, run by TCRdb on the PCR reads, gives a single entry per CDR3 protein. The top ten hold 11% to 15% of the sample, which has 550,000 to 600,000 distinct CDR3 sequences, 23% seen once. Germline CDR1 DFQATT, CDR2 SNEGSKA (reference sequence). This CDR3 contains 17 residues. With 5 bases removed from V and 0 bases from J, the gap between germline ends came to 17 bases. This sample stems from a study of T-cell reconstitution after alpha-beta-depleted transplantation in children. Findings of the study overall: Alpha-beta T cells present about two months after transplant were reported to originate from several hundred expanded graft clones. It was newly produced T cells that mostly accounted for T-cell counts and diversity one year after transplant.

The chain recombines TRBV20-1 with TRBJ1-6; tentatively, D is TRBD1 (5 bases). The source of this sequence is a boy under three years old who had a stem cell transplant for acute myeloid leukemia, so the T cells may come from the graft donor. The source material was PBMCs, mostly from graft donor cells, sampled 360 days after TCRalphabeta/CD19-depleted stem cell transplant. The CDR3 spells CSAGTWTESSYNSPLHF. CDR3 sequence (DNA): TGCAGTGCTGGGACTTGGACCGAGAGCTCCTATAATTCACCCCTCCACTTT.